This note documents a single TCR beta chain sequence. This clonotype appeared a few times. The target of this receptor is not known. Within one base of it there is no much larger clone, and no base qualities were kept. These data belong to a study of T cells in Graves' hyperthyroidism and ophthalmopathy (dated by TCRdb to between 2019 and 2020). Regarding the complete study: Peripheral blood was collected at initial diagnosis, before any treatment. A discovery cohort of roughly 100 patients, roughly 45 with Graves' ophthalmopathy and approximately 57 with stable Graves' hyperthyroidism, was used to find distinguishing TCR V-J signatures. Prospective prediction of ophthalmopathy was tested in an independent validation cohort of fewer than 20 hyperthyroidism patients and some 17 patients who later progressed to ophthalmopathy. The 100 or so discovery patients were divided at random into training and test sets in a 7:3 ratio. The study also compared thyroid tissue and blood T-cell repertoires from roughly 6 Graves' hyperthyroidism patients. Once sampling was done, hyperthyroidism patients were given methimazole at a starting dose of 30 mg daily, whereas ophthalmopathy patients were given high-dose intravenous methylprednisolone. The paper reports TCR Vbeta CDR3 sequencing of some 140 peripheral blood samples: fewer than 50 ophthalmopathy, 75 to 80 hyperthyroidism and approximately 17 progressor patients. General findings and caveats noted by the study authors: Sample size was not statistically predetermined, and investigators were not blinded to group allocation. During validation, the model predicted progression to ophthalmopathy a median of around 7 months ahead of onset, with more than 55% sensitivity and more than 72% specificity. Blood samples also contained most of the expanded thyroid clonotypes (frequency above 0.001), which suggests that blood repertoires may reflect thyroid immune responses. In cross-validation, a model built on a 13 V-J signature told ophthalmopathy apart from stable hyperthyroidism with approximately 90% sensitivity and about 81% specificity, and in testing the same model reached 80%/75%.

Stable Graves' hyperthyroidism was defined as no progression to ophthalmopathy during 18 months of follow-up. The hyperthyroidism patients were between 18 and 65 years old and newly diagnosed, with a disease duration of less than 2 months. Exclusion was applied to patients with uncontrolled infections, other autoimmune diseases, pregnancy or lactation. Clinical symptoms, serum thyroxine and TRAb, thyroid ultrasound, and orbital computed tomography formed the basis for the diagnoses. PBMCs were separated from over 9 ml of fresh peripheral blood using Ficoll-Paque density gradient centrifugation. Total RNA was extracted using Trizol reagent, and RNA quality was assessed on an Agilent 2100 Bioanalyzer. Via the germline V gene (reference sequence), CDR1 is DFQATT and CDR2 SNEGSKA. V is reduced by 0 bases and J by 1 base, leaving a spacing of 16 bases between them. The cysteine opens and the phenylalanine closes a CDR3 of 16 amino acids. The retained sequence is limited to the CDR3, 48 bases, with the frame set at the first base.

The TCR beta CDR3 regions were amplified from RNA transcripts. For the first round of RT-PCR on the TCR CDR3, the HTBI primer set was used together with the Qiagen OneStep RT-PCR kit. The libraries were constructed in a second round of multiplex PCR and then size-selected and purified. Sequencing of the libraries was done on an Illumina HiSeq2000 using paired-end 100 bp reads. The source study handled its data this way. SOAPnuke was used to process the raw data, removing reads that contained adapters or uncalled bases, had a mean Phred below 15, or lacked an exact match to the constant primer or identifier. High-quality paired reads were merged with COPE v1.2.5, and unique nucleotide sequences were defined as clonotypes. Clonotypes were aligned to IMGT TRBV, TRBD and TRBJ reference segments using MiTCR v1.1. Only V-J combinations with frequency above 0.0001, covering about 99% of repertoires, were analysed. A TCS score was defined as the ratio of F50 (clonal expansion) to E x V (chaos), with BLOSUM62-based TCRdist applied between CDR3 peptides within each V-J. Welch's t-statistics and random forest reduced some 510 V-J features to about 13, which were used in a naive Bayes classifier (R e1071). Starting from the raw public reads, TCRdb applied fastp trimming at Q25, assembled clones with MiXCR and retained in-frame beta chains. Each entry is one CDR3 protein sequence, shown with its most common DNA and genes. The V and J calls were determined by TCRdb, not by the authors. Here the sample has about 620,000 distinct CDR3 sequences; around 16% occur a single time. 3.5% to 4% of the sample goes to the ten largest clones.

The chain was built from TRBV20-1 and TRBJ2-7; matching of 6 bases hints at TRBD2 as the D gene. This clonotype originated in a woman in her twenties or thirties with Graves' hyperthyroidism. Sequencing was performed on blood. The DNA sequence is as follows: TGCAGTGCTAGAGATGAACGTGGAGGGAATTCCTACGAGCAGTACTTC. Translated, this is CSARDERGGNSYEQYF.